Following are 25 T cell receptor beta chains from one sample sequenced in a study of monozygotic twins with inflammatory bowel disease. Following a re-call of the 5' RACE reads, TCRdb has one entry per CDR3 protein and lacks DNA. The sample's table shows some 210,000 distinct CDR3 sequences. The sequenced sample consisted of blood. The receptor source for this set is a human donor with ulcerative colitis or Crohn's disease, or a healthy co-twin of an affected twin (not recorded which).

The chain is built from TRBV7-9 and TRBJ2-1; as DNA is missing, the TRBD1 call by TCRdb cannot be tested. The CDR3 consists of 11 residues. Germline V CDR1 and CDR2: SEHNR, FQNEAQ (reference sequence). CDR3 region: CASSPGAEQFF.

The chain carries TRBV7-7 and TRBJ2-5; TCRdb gives TRBD2 as the D gene, but with no DNA this cannot be confirmed. CDR3 size: 11 residues. Germline CDR1 is SSHAT and CDR2 is FNYEAQ (reference sequence). CDR3: CATLAGKTQYF.

This sequence joins TRBV20-1 and TRBJ1-1. CDR3 length: 13 residues. Germline V gene lookup returns CDR1 DFQATT and CDR2 SNEGSKA (reference sequence). CDR3 region: CSARSEFNTEAFF.

J is TRBJ1-1 and V is TRBV7-9; no DNA is available, so the TRBD1 call from TCRdb remains unchecked. This CDR3 has 13 amino acids. Germline CDR1 and CDR2: SEHNR and FQNEAQ (reference sequence). The CDR3: CASSLVVGQVFFF.

The CDR3 here is CASSQDASGNTIYF. The chain links TRBV3-1 to TRBJ1-3. In germline, CDR1 is LGHDT, CDR2 YNNKEL (reference sequence). The CDR3 has 14 amino acids. Combining the CDR3 with reference TRBV3-1 and TRBJ1-3 gives the whole variable domain DTAVSQTPKYLVTQMGNDKSIKCEQNLGHDTMYWYKQDSKKFLKIMFSYNNKELIINETVPNRFSPKSPDKAHLNLHINSLELGDSAVYFCASSQDASGNTIYFGEGSWLTVV.

The chain joins TRBV5-1 to TRBJ2-1; TCRdb gives TRBD1 as the D gene, but with no DNA this cannot be confirmed. Germline assignment: CDR1 SGHRS and CDR2 YFSETQ. CDR3 length: 14 amino acids. CDR3: CASSLGAGINEQFF. The full variable domain, rest sourced from reference TRBV5-1 and TRBJ2-1, is KAGVTQTPRYLIKTRGQQVTLSCSPISGHRSVSWYQQTPGQGLQFLFEYFSETQRNKGNFPGRFSGRQFSNSRSEMNVSTLELGDSALYLCASSLGAGINEQFFGPGTRLTVL.

The chain is built from TRBV7-2 and TRBJ2-2; as DNA is missing, the TRBD1 call by TCRdb cannot be tested. The CDR3 covers 15 residues. Germline-derived CDR1 and CDR2 are SGHTA and FQGNSA. CDR3 residues: CASSFTRGGTGELFF.

The rearrangement uses TRBV5-1 and TRBJ1-2. Germline CDR1 reads SGHRS; CDR2 reads YFSETQ. The CDR3 is 15 residues long. CDR3 region: CASSLASPAFDGYTF.

The V and J genes are TRBV6-1 and TRBJ2-7; without DNA, the TCRdb call of TRBD1 cannot be checked. The CDR3 has 15 amino acids. Germline V gives CDR1 MNHNS, CDR2 SASEGT. The CDR3 sequence is CASNKGGGETYEQYF.

The chain couples TRBV15 to TRBJ2-1; the D call of TRBD1 rests on TCRdb alone, since no DNA is present to check it. CDR1 LNHNV and CDR2 YYDKDF come from the germline V gene (reference sequence). This CDR3 contains 15 residues. The CDR3 sequence is CATSWGELSYNEQFF.

This chain links TRBV20-1 with TRBJ2-3; the TCRdb call, TRBD1, lacks DNA for checking. This CDR3 contains 12 residues. CDR1 is DFQATT, CDR2 SNEGSKA, per germline (reference sequence). This CDR3 reads CSATRQEDTQYF.

V gene TRBV6-1 combines with J gene TRBJ1-5; TCRdb proposes TRBD1, but this gene call is untestable without DNA. The CDR3 loop spans 14 amino acids. The germline V gene encodes CDR1 MNHNS and CDR2 SASEGT. The CDR3 is CASTPDRDNQPQHF.

This chain connects TRBV7-9 to TRBJ2-5; TCRdb designates TRBD1, a call that cannot be tested without DNA. This CDR3 contains 14 residues. In germline, CDR1 is SEHNR, CDR2 FQNEAQ (reference sequence). Here the CDR3 reads CASSEQGAKETQYF. Variable domain in full (rest from reference TRBV7-9 and TRBJ2-5): DTGVSQNPRHKITKRGQNVTFRCDPISEHNRLYWYRQTLGQGPEFLTYFQNEAQLEKSRLLSDRFSAERPKGSFSTLEIQRTEQGDSAMYLCASSEQGAKETQYFGPGTRLLVL.

The chain employs TRBV10-3 and TRBJ2-3; the TRBD2 assignment by TCRdb is unverifiable without DNA. Germline lookup yields CDR1 ENHRY and CDR2 SYGVKD. This CDR3 is built from 14 residues. This CDR3 is CAIGTSGGGDTQYF.

The chain carries TRBV2 and TRBJ1-1; TCRdb proposes TRBD1, but this gene call is untestable without DNA. The CDR3 loop spans 11 amino acids. The germline V gene has CDR1 SNHLY and CDR2 FYNNEI. This CDR3 is CASVPGTEAFF.

The chain is built from TRBV11-2 and TRBJ2-3; TCRdb names TRBD2, which stays unverified in the absence of DNA. Germline V gives CDR1 SGHAT, CDR2 FQNNGV. CDR3 length: 14 amino acids. CDR3 sequence reads: CASLTRLAGDTQYF.

J is TRBJ2-7 and V is TRBV4-1. CDR1 and CDR2 from the germline V gene are MGHRA and YSYEKL. CDR3 length: 12 residues. The CDR3 loop is CASSQPYSKQYF.

The rearrangement uses TRBV2 and TRBJ1-2; TCRdb's D call, TRBD1, is unchecked because there is no DNA. From germline, CDR1 is SNHLY and CDR2 FYNNEI. The CDR3 is 15 residues long. The CDR3 loop reads CASRRQGGLSYGYTF.

This chain joins TRBV18 and TRBJ2-7. CDR1 and CDR2 (germline): KGHSH, LQKENI. This CDR3 has 14 residues. CDR3 amino acids: CASSPRDNLWKQYF.

The genes are TRBV27 and TRBJ1-2. The length of the CDR3 is 14 residues. Germline values: CDR1 MNHEY, CDR2 SMNVEV (reference sequence). The CDR3 protein is CASSPSIRIHGYTF.

The chain is built from TRBV5-1 and TRBJ2-2; checking the TCRdb D call of TRBD1 is not possible without DNA. This CDR3 has 14 amino acids. Per germline, CDR1 SGHRS and CDR2 YFSETQ. The CDR3 reads CASSPSGGSGELFF.

This chain uses TRBV5-1 with TRBJ1-1; the TCRdb call, TRBD1, lacks DNA for checking. This CDR3 has 13 amino acids. CDR1 and CDR2 from the germline V gene are SGHRS and YFSETQ. CDR3 residues: CASSSRGGTEAFF.

The rearrangement joins TRBV6-1 to TRBJ2-7. CDR3 length: 14 amino acids. Germline loops: CDR1 MNHNS, CDR2 SASEGT. CDR3 loop: CASSQNGQPYEQYF.

The CDR3 protein is CASDTGGQIYGYTF. The chain is built from TRBV18 and TRBJ1-2. CDR1 KGHSH and CDR2 LQKENI come from the germline V gene. The CDR3 extends over 14 amino acids. Together with reference TRBV18 and TRBJ1-2, the CDR3 gives the full variable domain: NAGVMQNPRHLVRRRGQEARLRCSPMKGHSHVYWYRQLPEEGLKFMVYLQKENIIDESGMPKERFSAEFPKEGPSILRIQQVVRGDSAAYFCASDTGGQIYGYTFGSGTRLTVV.

The gene calls are TRBV6-1 and TRBJ2-7; lacking DNA, the TRBD1 call made by TCRdb goes unchecked. CDR1 is MNHNS and CDR2 is SASEGT in the germline V gene. The CDR3 sequence is 15 residues long. CDR3 loop: CASSGGQFILYEQYF.